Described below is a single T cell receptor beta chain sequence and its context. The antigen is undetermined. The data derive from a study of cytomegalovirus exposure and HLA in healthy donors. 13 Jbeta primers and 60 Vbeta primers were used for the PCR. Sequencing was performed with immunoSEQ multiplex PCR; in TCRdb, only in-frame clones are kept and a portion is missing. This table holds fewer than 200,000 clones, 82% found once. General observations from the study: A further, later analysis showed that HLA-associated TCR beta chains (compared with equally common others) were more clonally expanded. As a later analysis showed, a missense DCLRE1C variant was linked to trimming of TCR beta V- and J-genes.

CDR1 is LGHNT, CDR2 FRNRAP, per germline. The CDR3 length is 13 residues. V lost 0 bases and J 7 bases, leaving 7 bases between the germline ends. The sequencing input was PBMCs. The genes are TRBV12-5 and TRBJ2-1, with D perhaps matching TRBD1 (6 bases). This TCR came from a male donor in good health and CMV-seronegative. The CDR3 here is CASGLVRGNEQFF. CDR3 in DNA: TGTGCTAGTGGTTTGGTAAGGGGGAATGAGCAGTTCTTC. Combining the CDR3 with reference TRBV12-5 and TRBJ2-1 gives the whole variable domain DARVTQTPRHKVTEMGQEVTMRCQPILGHNTVFWYRQTMMQGLELLAYFRNRAPLDDSGMPKDRFSAEMPDATLATLKIQPSEPRDSAVYFCASGLVRGNEQFFGPGTRLTVL.